Here is one T cell receptor beta chain with its context. The data are from a study of blood T cell repertoires in COVID-19. Study as a whole: Sites in the United States, Italy and Spain provided acute and convalescent COVID-19 samples. Sample material is recorded as cDNA or gDNA derived from T cells, B-cell-depleted T cells, or PBMCs.

Germline V gene data show CDR1 as SGHTA and CDR2 as FQGNSA. The V segment lost 6 bases and the J segment 0 bases; nucleotides outside the gene matches: 5. CDR3 length: 16 residues. In the study's own analysis: Amplification from reference gene primers served as the basis for estimated nucleated cell counts. TCRdb's table, derived via immunoSEQ multiplex PCR, lists solely in-frame clones and lacks some. V, J and clone size are those of that table, while D and trimming were read from the DNA. The table has more than 150,000 clones, approximately 86% seen once; the top ten hold roughly 7%. The receptor comes from a man aged 45-60 years with active or convalescent COVID-19. The V gene is TRBV7-2, the J gene TRBJ2-3, with 11 bases identical to TRBD2. Sequences were obtained from peripheral blood. The chain's CDR3 is CASSRGTSGSTDTQYF. DNA of the CDR3: TGTGCCAGCAGTCGCGGGACTAGCGGAAGCACAGATACGCAGTATTTT.